This passage covers 26 T cell receptor beta chains from one sample sequenced in a study of T cells in Graves' hyperthyroidism and ophthalmopathy. RNA transcripts were the template for amplifying TCR beta CDR3 regions. When the TCR CDR3 underwent first-round RT-PCR, the HTBI primer set was used. Each CDR3 protein is one row after TCRdb ran MiXCR on the multiplex PCR reads. Of 300,000 to 350,000 distinct CDR3 sequences listed, 15% to 20% are singletons. The sequenced sample consisted of blood. All receptors derive from a man aged 25 to 40 with Graves' hyperthyroidism.

The rearrangement uses TRBV6-2 or TRBV6-3 and TRBJ2-2; 8 bases align to TRBD1. This CDR3 has 19 amino acids. V dropped 2 bases and J dropped 0; count of bases not matched to a gene: 11. The V gene's germline CDR1 is MNHEY and CDR2 SVGEGT. The DNA of the CDR3 is TGTGCCAGCAGTTACGAAACGTTAAGGGACAGGTCGAACACCGGGGAGCTGTTTTTT. This sequence encodes CASSYETLRDRSNTGELFF.

For this clonotype: It may be a read error: a sequence one base away is much more abundant. CDR3 loop: CASSMISNTDAFF. CDR3 coding DNA: TGTGCCAGCAGTATGATTTCTAACACTGATGCTTTCTTT. The rearrangement uses TRBV6-1 and TRBJ1-1, with no clear D. CDR1 and CDR2 from the germline V gene are MNHNS and SASEGT. The CDR3 runs 13 residues.

The chain recombines TRBV20-1 with TRBJ1-5; a weak D match, TRBD1 (5 bases). The CDR3 spans 14 residues. Germline V lookup: CDR1 DFQATT, CDR2 SNEGSKA (reference sequence). Trimming took 4 bases from V and 1 from J, leaving 11 bases between them. The CDR3 DNA follows: TGCAGTGCTAAAATGTGGGACAGCAATCAGCCCCAGCATTTT. Protein product: CSAKMWDSNQPQHF.

In this sample, this clonotype turned up many times. The rearrangement joins TRBV12-3 or TRBV12-4 to TRBJ2-1; D is possibly TRBD2 (6 bases). The CDR3 is 15 residues long. V was shortened by 3 bases and J by 3 bases, with 12 bases between the two germline ends. CDR3 bases: TGTGCCAGCAGTTTTGGGGGAGGATTCTACAATGAGCAGTTCTTC. It encodes CASSFGGGFYNEQFF.

Only a few counts were recorded for this clonotype. J is TRBJ1-1 and V is TRBV20-1; D not certain. CDR1 and CDR2 (germline): DFQATT, SNEGSKA (reference sequence). The CDR3 loop spans 13 amino acids. Between the trimmed V and J ends, which lost 0 bases and 1 base, there was a span of 6 bases. CDR3: CSARENKNTEAFF. The CDR3 coding sequence is TGCAGTGCTAGAGAGAACAAGAACACTGAAGCTTTCTTT.

This clonotype came up many times. J is TRBJ2-2 and V is TRBV2; no firm D call. The CDR3 has 13 residues. V lost 7 bases to trimming and J lost 3 bases, with 9 bases between them. Germline V gives CDR1 SNHLY, CDR2 FYNNEI. For the CDR3, the DNA is TGTGCCAGCATGGACGGGTACACCGGGGAGCTGTTTTTT. As protein: CASMDGYTGELFF.

This clonotype showed up many times. The chain's CDR3 is CASSLGQSKQYF. The CDR3 nucleotides read TGTGCCAGCAGCTTGGGACAGAGTAAGCAGTACTTC. This chain connects TRBV5-6 to TRBJ2-7, with D possibly matching TRBD1 (5 bases). Germline lookup yields CDR1 SGHDT and CDR2 YYEEEE. This CDR3 has 12 amino acids. V lost 0 bases and J 8 bases, leaving 9 bases between the germline ends.

The CDR3 loop reads CSVDPDRVRGYTF. Here the CDR3 DNA reads TGCAGCGTTGATCCGGACAGGGTCAGAGGCTACACCTTC. This chain links TRBV29-1 with TRBJ1-2; 8 bases are shared with TRBD1. Trimming at V came to 3 bases and at J to 8 bases, leaving 8 bases not matched to a gene. In germline, CDR1 is SQVTM, CDR2 ANQGSEA. The CDR3 spans 13 residues. The variable domain in full, with the rest retrieved from reference TRBV29-1 and TRBJ1-2, is SAVISQKPSRDICQRGTSLTIQCQVDSQVTMMFWYRQQPGQSLTLIATANQGSEATYESGFVIDKFPISRPNLTFSTLTVSNMSPEDSSIYLCSVDPDRVRGYTFGSGTRLTVV.

This clonotype was seen repeatedly, ten times or more. The V call is TRBV7-9, the J call TRBJ2-2; TRBD2 agrees at 8 bases. V shed 0 bases, J shed 0 bases, and the junction held 3 bases outside the gene matches. The CDR3 extends over 17 amino acids. CDR1 SEHNR and CDR2 FQNEAQ come from the germline V gene (reference sequence). This CDR3 reads CASSLAKRGPNTGELFF. DNA of the CDR3: TGTGCCAGCAGCTTAGCAAAGCGGGGGCCGAACACCGGGGAGCTGTTTTTT.

The chain recombines TRBV7-9 with TRBJ2-6; a weak D match, TRBD2 (6 bases). The V end lost 6 bases, the J end lost 4 bases, and 10 bases lay between the germline ends. The CDR3 covers 14 residues. In germline, CDR1 is SEHNR, CDR2 FQNEAQ (reference sequence). Here the CDR3 DNA reads TGTGCCAGCAGGGAGGGCCCCGGGGCCAACGTCCTGACTTTC. Protein sequence: CASREGPGANVLTF.

This clonotype has at least ten counts. This rearrangement joins TRBV18 to TRBJ1-2; 7 positions match TRBD1. J was trimmed by 2 bases and V by 2 bases; bases with no gene match: 5. Germline V gene data show CDR1 as KGHSH and CDR2 as LQKENI. The CDR3 contains 15 residues. In nucleotides, the CDR3 is TGTGCCAGCTCACCATACATGGGACAGAACTATGGCTACACCTTC. This translates into CASSPYMGQNYGYTF.

The genes are TRBV29-1 and TRBJ1-5; D possibly corresponds to TRBD1 (6 bases). From germline, CDR1 is SQVTM and CDR2 ANQGSEA. V was clipped by 4 bases and J by 7 bases, with 11 bases between them. CDR3 length: 12 amino acids. CDR3 loop: CSVGGAGQPQHF. CDR3 in DNA: TGCAGCGTTGGGGGGGCCGGGCAGCCCCAGCATTTT.

This clonotype was seen many times. V and J are TRBV18 and TRBJ1-1; maybe TRBD1 (5 bases). The V gene lost 3 bases and the J gene lost 3 bases, with 5 bases spanning the gap. Germline CDR1 and CDR2: KGHSH and LQKENI. The CDR3 contains 12 residues. The CDR3 sequence is CASSPTDTEAFF. The CDR3 DNA sequence: TGTGCCAGCTCACCGACAGACACTGAAGCTTTCTTT.

The DNA for the CDR3 is TGTGCCAGTAGTATGCTCGCTAGCGAGCAGTACTTC. Its protein is CASSMLASEQYF. The chain is built from TRBV19 and TRBJ2-7; D uncertain. Trimming took off 3 bases at V and 6 bases at J, with 9 bases between the two ends. The CDR3 covers 12 residues. The germline gives CDR1 LNHDA, CDR2 SQIVND (reference sequence).

J is TRBJ2-2 and V is TRBV7-2, with D perhaps matching TRBD2 (7 bases). Trimming removed 7 bases from V and 15 bases from J, with 18 bases in between. The CDR3 is 12 residues long. Germline V gene data show CDR1 as SGHTA and CDR2 as FQGNSA. CDR3 residues: CASTYRAGEVFF. The CDR3 coding sequence is TGTGCCAGCACCTACAGGGCGGGAGAGGTGTTTTTT.

The rearrangement uses TRBV14 and TRBJ2-1, with a tentative D call TRBD1 (6 bases). Germline CDR1 SGHDN, CDR2 FVKESK. The V and J ends lost 3 bases and 1 base respectively, with 10 bases between them. The CDR3 extends over 15 amino acids. This CDR3 is CASSHQRGSYNEQFF. For the CDR3, the DNA is TGTGCCAGCAGCCACCAGAGGGGGTCCTACAATGAGCAGTTCTTC. Full variable domain (remainder filled in from reference TRBV14 and TRBJ2-1): EAGVTQFPSHSVIEKGQTVTLRCDPISGHDNLYWYRRVMGKEIKFLLHFVKESKQDESGMPNNRFLAERTGGTYSTLKVQPAELEDSGVYFCASSHQRGSYNEQFFGPGTRLTVL.

This clonotype came up many times. V is TRBV2 and J is TRBJ2-4; D might be TRBD1 or TRBD2, each matching 5 bases. V lost 10 bases to trimming and J lost 6 bases, with 10 bases between them. The germline V gene encodes CDR1 SNHLY and CDR2 FYNNEI. This CDR3 has 11 amino acids. The CDR3 here is CATSRGNIQYF. CDR3 nucleotides: TGTGCCACCTCGAGGGGAAACATTCAGTACTTC.

This clonotype was seen more than once but under ten times. The chain's CDR3 is CATSRDDPGAGEKLFF. The DNA of the CDR3 is TGTGCCACCAGCAGAGATGATCCGGGGGCGGGTGAAAAACTGTTTTTT. The rearrangement uses TRBV15 and TRBJ1-4; a possible D gene is TRBD1 (6 bases). Germline CDR1 is LNHNV and CDR2 is YYDKDF (reference sequence). The CDR3 extends over 16 amino acids. Trimming shortened V by 0 bases and J by 7 bases, and 15 bases separated the two germline ends.

There are a few counts of this clonotype. This chain links TRBV12-3 or TRBV12-4 with TRBJ1-5, with a tentative D call TRBD1 (6 bases). CDR3 length: 14 residues. The V end lost 8 bases, the J end lost 3 bases, and 14 bases lay between the germline ends. The CDR3 coding sequence is TGTGCCAGCTCCCGGTGGACAGTCAATCAGCCCCAGCATTTT. This gives the protein CASSRWTVNQPQHF.

This clonotype was counted a few times. One base away lies a much larger clone, so this may be a sequencing read error. The chain recombines TRBV28 with TRBJ1-1; 8 bases are a match to TRBD1. This CDR3 contains 13 residues. The trim removed 6 bases at V and 4 bases at J, leaving 4 bases unmatched. Germline V CDR1 and CDR2: MDHEN, SYDVKM. The CDR3, as DNA: TGTGCCAGCAGGACAGGGGCACGCACTGAAGCTTTCTTT. It is translated as CASRTGARTEAFF.

The genes are TRBV4-2 and TRBJ2-1; the D gene is possibly TRBD2 (6 bases). The V end lost 2 bases, the J end lost 6 bases, and 11 bases lay between the germline ends. This CDR3 region has 14 residues. Germline lookup yields CDR1 LGHNA and CDR2 YNFKEQ. The CDR3 coding sequence is TGTGCCAGCAGCCAAACGGGAGTGGGCAATGAGCAGTTCTTC. Amino acids: CASSQTGVGNEQFF.

At least ten counts were recorded for this clonotype. The chain joins TRBV27 to TRBJ1-1, with 7 nucleotides matching TRBD1. CDR1 and CDR2 (germline): MNHEY, SMNVEV (reference sequence). Germline trimming cut 4 bases from V and 5 bases from J; bases unmatched to any gene: 22. The CDR3 is 19 amino acids. Written as DNA, the CDR3 is TGTGCCAGCAGTTGGCTACTGCCCCCGGGCGACAGGGCGAGGACTGAAGCTTTCTTT. Encoded protein: CASSWLLPPGDRARTEAFF.

This clonotype was recorded at least ten times. The V and J genes are TRBV20-1 and TRBJ2-1; 8 positions agree with TRBD2. This CDR3 spans 14 amino acids. After removal of 6 bases from V and 1 base from J, the junction contained 5 bases not matched to a gene. From germline, CDR1 is DFQATT and CDR2 SNEGSKA (reference sequence). The CDR3: CSAASGQSYNEQFF. As DNA, the CDR3 is TGCAGTGCCGCTAGCGGGCAGTCCTACAATGAGCAGTTCTTC.

This clonotype has more than one count but fewer than ten. This chain links TRBV9 with TRBJ2-7; 11 bases line up with TRBD2. V was pared by 2 bases and J by 0 bases, with 10 bases of the junction left unmatched. The CDR3 consists of 18 residues. Germline-derived CDR1 and CDR2 are SGDLS and YYNGEE. Here the CDR3 reads CASSVQPSSGRDSYEQYF. Here the CDR3 DNA reads TGTGCCAGCAGCGTCCAACCCAGTAGCGGGAGGGACTCCTACGAGCAGTACTTC.

This clonotype was detected many times. The chain joins TRBV28 to TRBJ2-2, with D uncertain. The CDR3 totals 13 residues. Germline V gene data show CDR1 as MDHEN and CDR2 as SYDVKM. V lost 6 bases and J 1 base, leaving 6 bases between the germline ends. For the CDR3, the DNA is TGTGCCAGCAGGACACAGAACACCGGGGAGCTGTTTTTT. It encodes CASRTQNTGELFF. Supplemented by reference TRBV28 and TRBJ2-2, the full variable domain reads DVKVTQSSRYLVKRTGEKVFLECVQDMDHENMFWYRQDPGLGLRLIYFSYDVKMKEKGDIPEGYSVSREKKERFSLILESASTNQTSMYLCASRTQNTGELFFGEGSRLTVL.

This clonotype was counted once. The CDR3, as DNA: TGTGCCAGCAGTCCACCGACAGGGAGGTGGACTGAAGCTTTCTTT. Translation gives CASSPPTGRWTEAFF. The chain carries TRBV11-2 and TRBJ1-1; 7 bases align to TRBD1. The CDR3 runs to 15 residues. Germline V CDR1 and CDR2: SGHAT, FQNNGV. V shed 6 bases and J 5 bases; nucleotides not matched to a gene: 12. Complete variable domain (other parts from reference TRBV11-2 and TRBJ1-1): EAGVAQSPRYKIIEKRQSVAFWCNPISGHATLYWYQQILGQGPKLLIQFQNNGVVDDSQLPKDRFSAERLKGVDSTLKIQPAKLEDSAVYLCASSPPTGRWTEAFFGQGTRLTVV.